One and the same sample provided the 23 T cell receptor beta chains below, sequenced in a study of vaccination and CD4 T cells after COVID-19. Sequencing of DNA taken from cultured CD4+ T cells relied on the Oncomine TCR Beta short-read assay. TCRdb reanalysed the PCR reads using MiXCR and keeps one entry per CDR3 protein. Among 9,500 to 12,000 distinct CDR3 sequences listed, less than 30% were seen once. As for treatment: approximately 10-day PBMC culture with coronavirus spike peptide pools or control peptides (ViraFEST assay). What these receptors recognize is not known. The material sequenced was CD4+ T cells from blood, cultured in vitro, taken after SARS-CoV-2 vaccination. The source of these receptors is a human donor who had recovered from COVID-19.

V gene TRBV2 combines with J gene TRBJ2-3; no clear D. In germline, CDR1 is SNHLY, CDR2 FYNNEI. V dropped 6 bases and J dropped 5 bases, with 12 bases sitting between them. The CDR3 covers 13 residues. CDR3 amino acids: CASSQGLQDTQYF. The CDR3 DNA reads TGTGCCAGCAGCCAAGGCCTCCAAGATACGCAGTATTTT.

This clonotype was picked up a small number of times. The chain is built from TRBV28 and TRBJ1-6; D unresolved. Trimming left V 7 bases short and J 7 bases short, with 20 bases between. The length of the CDR3 is 16 residues. The germline gives CDR1 MDHEN, CDR2 SYDVKM. The chain's CDR3 is CASTRRGSYRNSPLHF. The DNA for the CDR3 is TGTGCCAGCACCCGAAGAGGTTCCTACAGAAATTCACCCCTCCACTTT.

The chain has TRBV7-3 and TRBJ2-1; 9 positions agree with TRBD1. The CDR3 covers 13 residues. The germline CDR1 and CDR2 sequences are SGHTA and FQGTGA. Unmatched junction bases numbered 5, after V lost 5 bases and J lost 9 bases. CDR3 bases: TGTGCCAGCAGCCCCGGGACAGGGCTTGAGCAGTTCTTC. Translating it yields CASSPGTGLEQFF.

This clonotype was counted a single time. V usage is TRBV20-1 and J usage is TRBJ2-3; D is perhaps TRBD2 (6 bases). CDR1 and CDR2 from the germline V gene are DFQATT and SNEGSKA (reference sequence). V was pared by 7 bases and J by 6 bases, with 32 bases between. This CDR3 is built from 18 residues. The CDR3 region is CSVIGTRTNIQKRDTQYF. DNA of the CDR3: TGCAGTGTTATAGGGACTCGGACTAACATACAGAAGAGGGATACGCAGTATTTT.

This chain joins TRBV6-2 or TRBV6-3 and TRBJ2-7, with 7 bases fitting TRBD2. CDR1 is MNHEY, CDR2 SVGEGT, per germline. The CDR3 sequence is 17 residues long. J lost 0 bases, V lost 6 bases, and 14 bases had no gene match. This CDR3 is CASSNLPSLAASYEQYF. In DNA, the CDR3 is TGTGCCAGCAGCAACCTACCATCTCTAGCGGCCTCCTACGAGCAGTACTTC.

V is TRBV4-3 and J is TRBJ2-5; 15 bases match TRBD2. The CDR3 has 15 residues. Per the germline V gene, CDR1 is LGHNA and CDR2 is YSLEER. The junction had 2 bases not matched to a gene; V was cut back by 4 bases and J by 5 bases. This chain's CDR3 is CASSPGLAGGETQYF. CDR3 coding DNA: TGCGCCAGCAGCCCTGGACTAGCGGGAGGGGAGACCCAGTACTTC.

The table lists this clonotype with a few counts. The J gene is TRBJ1-2, the V gene TRBV6-1, with D unresolved. This CDR3 contains 14 residues. CDR1 is MNHNS, CDR2 SASEGT, per germline. V lost 6 bases and J lost 0, with 11 bases in between. CDR3 region: CASSPSPTNYGYTF. DNA of the CDR3: TGTGCCAGCAGCCCTAGCCCCACTAACTATGGCTACACCTTC.

The chain joins TRBV27 to TRBJ1-2, with 8 bases lining up with TRBD1. Looked up from germline, CDR1 is MNHEY and CDR2 is SMNVEV (reference sequence). V shed 5 bases and J 2 bases; nucleotides not matched to a gene: 4. This CDR3 is 14 amino acids long. The DNA for the CDR3 is TGTGCCAGCAGTCCAAGACAGGGGAACTATGGCTACACCTTC. As protein: CASSPRQGNYGYTF.

This clonotype was observed a single time. The chain couples TRBV5-4 to TRBJ2-7; 7 bases are a match to TRBD2. J lost 3 bases, V lost 0 bases, and 18 bases had no gene match. The germline CDR1 and CDR2 sequences are SGHNT and YYREEE (reference sequence). CDR3 size: 19 residues. CDR3 bases: TGTGCCAGCAGCTTGGGGCCCCCTGTTGGAGCGGGGCGCAGCTACGAGCAGTACTTC. It yields the protein CASSLGPPVGAGRSYEQYF.

V gene TRBV5-5 combines with J gene TRBJ2-5; TRBD2 agrees at 11 bases. CDR3 length: 16 residues. CDR1 is SGHKS and CDR2 is YYEKEE in the germline V gene (reference sequence). Trimming cost V 7 bases and J 5 bases; bases outside gene matches: 13. CDR3 bases: TGTGCCAGCGTAGCGGGGGGGTCCAATTGGGGGGAGACCCAGTACTTC. It codes for CASVAGGSNWGETQYF.

This clonotype was detected a few times. The rearrangement links TRBV6-2 or TRBV6-3 to TRBJ2-1; possibly TRBD1 or TRBD2 for D (5 bases each). Looked up from germline, CDR1 is MNHEY and CDR2 is SVGEGT. The CDR3 totals 17 residues. The V end was cut by 6 bases, the J end by 0 bases, with 18 bases between. The CDR3 protein is CASRGALGVSSYNEQFF. CDR3 nucleotides: TGTGCCAGCAGGGGAGCGTTAGGGGTCAGCTCCTACAATGAGCAGTTCTTC.

This clonotype was observed a few times. The chain employs TRBV28 and TRBJ2-7, with D perhaps matching TRBD2 (6 bases). V was trimmed by 5 bases and J by 1 base, leaving 15 bases between them. The CDR3 spans 15 residues. Germline assignment: CDR1 MDHEN and CDR2 SYDVKM. This chain's CDR3 is CASSALLARSYEQYF. For the CDR3, the DNA is TGTGCCAGCAGTGCCCTACTAGCCCGGTCCTACGAGCAGTACTTC.

The chain carries TRBV4-3 and TRBJ2-3; a possible D gene is TRBD2 (5 bases). Trimming took 3 bases from V and 6 from J, leaving 10 bases between them. Germline-derived CDR1 and CDR2 are LGHNA and YSLEER. The CDR3 loop spans 13 amino acids. CDR3: CASSQGSQDTQYF. CDR3 in DNA: TGCGCCAGCAGCCAGGGGAGCCAGGATACGCAGTATTTT.

The chain recombines TRBV6-1 with TRBJ1-2, with 10 bases aligning to TRBD1. Germline V gene sequence: CDR1 MNHNS, CDR2 SASEGT. J lost 3 bases, V lost 8 bases, and 6 bases had no gene match. The CDR3 sequence is 14 residues long. The CDR3 coding sequence is TGTGCCAGCGACGGACAGGGGGAACACTATGGCTACACCTTC. It is translated as CASDGQGEHYGYTF.

In this sample, this clonotype turned up a few times. This chain connects TRBV20-1 to TRBJ2-4, with TRBD1 matching 7 bases. There are 14 residues in the CDR3. Germline V CDR1 and CDR2: DFQATT, SNEGSKA (reference sequence). Trimming cost V 5 bases and J 5 bases; bases outside gene matches: 9. DNA for the CDR3: TGCAGTGCTGGACCAACAGGGGTGGAAAACATTCAGTACTTC. This codes for CSAGPTGVENIQYF.

This clonotype was seen a single time. CDR3 amino acids: CASRLTGGNYEQYF. The CDR3 DNA is TGCGCCAGCAGATTGACAGGGGGGAACTACGAGCAGTACTTC. This chain connects TRBV10-2 to TRBJ2-7; TRBD1 matches at 9 bases. The J segment lost 3 bases and the V segment lost 6 bases, leaving 6 bases of the junction unmatched. Per the germline V gene, CDR1 is WSHSY and CDR2 is SAAADI. The CDR3 length is 14 residues.

The CDR3 region is CSAPPAGGAYEQYF. In DNA form, the CDR3 reads TGCAGTGCTCCCCCAGCGGGAGGTGCCTACGAGCAGTACTTC. The rearrangement joins TRBV20-1 to TRBJ2-7, with 9 bases aligning to TRBD2. With 5 bases clipped from V and 2 bases from J, the junction kept 7 bases outside the gene matches. CDR1 is DFQATT, CDR2 SNEGSKA, per germline (reference sequence). The CDR3 extends over 14 amino acids.

In its sample, this clonotype was seen a few times. The chain uses TRBV6-1 and TRBJ2-3; the match to TRBD2 covers 8 bases. The CDR3 is made up of 17 amino acids. Germline-derived CDR1 and CDR2 are MNHNS and SASEGT. V was clipped by 7 bases and J by 0 bases; unmatched bases: 12. The CDR3 here is CASTQGVSGVSTDTQYF. Written as DNA, the CDR3 is TGTGCCAGCACTCAAGGGGTTAGCGGGGTAAGCACAGATACGCAGTATTTT.

This clonotype is medium-sized. The chain combines TRBV27 with TRBJ2-7; D may be TRBD2 (5 bases). Germline V CDR1 and CDR2: MNHEY, SMNVEV (reference sequence). The germline V and J ends were trimmed by 5 bases and 2 bases, with 10 bases remaining between them. The CDR3 is 13 residues long. The DNA of the CDR3 is TGTGCCAGCAGTCGGGGAAACCCCTACGAGCAGTACTTC. Its protein product is CASSRGNPYEQYF.

This clonotype is deemed medium-sized (0.01 to 0.1%). The J gene is TRBJ2-7, the V gene TRBV18, with D possibly matching TRBD1 (6 bases). Germline-derived CDR1 and CDR2 are KGHSH and LQKENI. This CDR3 has 14 residues. V lost 3 bases and J lost 4, with 13 bases in between. CDR3 residues: CASSPLDSGYEQYF. The CDR3 DNA reads TGTGCCAGCTCACCTCTGGACAGTGGGTACGAGCAGTACTTC.

This chain uses TRBV19 with TRBJ1-2; 7 bases are shared with TRBD1. The CDR3 runs to 13 residues. Germline V gene data show CDR1 as LNHDA and CDR2 as SQIVND (reference sequence). V gave up 9 bases and J gave up 4 bases; unmatched junction bases: 8. The CDR3 DNA is TGTGCCAGCTGGGAGGGGGCAGGCTATGGCTACACCTTC. This gives the protein CASWEGAGYGYTF.

The chain links TRBV11-2 to TRBJ2-1; TRBD2 aligns across 10 bases. Per the germline V gene, CDR1 is SGHAT and CDR2 is FQNNGV. CDR3 size: 15 residues. The J segment lost 4 bases and the V segment lost 6 bases, leaving 6 bases of the junction unmatched. This CDR3 reads CASSFGLAVYNEQFF. The DNA of the CDR3 is TGTGCCAGCAGTTTTGGACTAGCGGTATACAATGAGCAGTTCTTC.

By frequency in the sample, this clonotype is medium-sized. V gene TRBV28 combines with J gene TRBJ2-5; D is possibly TRBD1 or TRBD2 (5 bases each). CDR1 MDHEN and CDR2 SYDVKM come from the germline V gene. Deletions cut 5 bases from V and 2 bases from J, with 18 bases between. This CDR3 is 16 amino acids long. CDR3 sequence: CASSLSPGRQQETQYF. For the CDR3, the DNA is TGTGCCAGCAGTCTGAGCCCGGGACGGCAACAAGAGACCCAGTACTTC.